This note documents a single T cell receptor (beta chain) sequence. Its antigen remains unknown. These data belong to a study of post-analysis software for immune sequencing data. Sequencing libraries made from TCR beta cDNA carried unique molecular identifiers. Between roughly 0.9 and 11 million T cells gave rise to roughly 0.5 million cDNA molecules. TCRdb reprocessed the PCR reads via MiXCR and lists one record per CDR3 protein. The table shows over 700,000 distinct CDR3 sequences, with about 27% occurring only once. Whole-study results and caveats: Analysis by F measure revealed that same-batch samples clustered strongly together.

The sequencing input was blood. The clonotype originates from a girl between 10 and 17 years old with multiple sclerosis.

CDR3 protein: CASSPRDSLSSYEQYF. CDR3 DNA sequence: TGTGCCAGCAGCCCCAGGGACAGTCTCAGCTCCTACGAGCAGTACTTC. The rearrangement links TRBV7-9 to TRBJ2-7, with 7 positions matching TRBD1. This CDR3 has 16 residues. CDR1 is SEHNR, CDR2 FQNEAQ, per germline (reference sequence). Trimming at V came to 5 bases and at J to 0 bases, leaving 10 bases not matched to a gene.